This T cell receptor (beta chain) was documented in a study of blood T cell repertoires in COVID-19. Study-wide context: From the United States, Italy and Spain came samples of acute and convalescent COVID-19. In each case, the material was cDNA or gDNA derived from T cells, B-cell-depleted T cells, or PBMCs.

Measured with immunoSEQ multiplex PCR; TCRdb has only the in-frame clones, and not every one. The top ten clones hold around 2.7% of a sample with tens of thousands of clones, 80% to 90% of them seen once. The sequenced material came from peripheral blood. This clonotype was obtained from a human donor in a cohort sampled during active COVID-19.

CDR3 sequence (DNA): TGTGCCAGCAGTTCGACTAGATTCAATGAGCAGTTCTTC. The encoded protein is CASSSTRFNEQFF. The genes are TRBV27 and TRBJ2-1, with a tentative D call TRBD2 (6 bases). The CDR3 spans 13 residues. Germline-derived CDR1 and CDR2 are MNHEY and SMNVEV (reference sequence). The V and J ends lost 4 bases and 6 bases respectively, with 10 bases between them.